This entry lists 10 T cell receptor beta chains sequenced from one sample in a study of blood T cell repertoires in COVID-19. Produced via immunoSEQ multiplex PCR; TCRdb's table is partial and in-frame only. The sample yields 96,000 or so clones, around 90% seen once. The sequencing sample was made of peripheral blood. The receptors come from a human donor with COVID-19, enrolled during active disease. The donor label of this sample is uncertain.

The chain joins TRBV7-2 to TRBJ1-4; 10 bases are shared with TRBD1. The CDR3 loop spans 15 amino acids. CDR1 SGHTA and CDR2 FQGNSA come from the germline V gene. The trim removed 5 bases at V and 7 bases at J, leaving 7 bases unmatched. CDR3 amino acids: CASSGRDRGSEKLFF. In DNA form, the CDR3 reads TGTGCCAGCAGCGGCCGGGACAGGGGAAGTGAAAAACTGTTTTTT.

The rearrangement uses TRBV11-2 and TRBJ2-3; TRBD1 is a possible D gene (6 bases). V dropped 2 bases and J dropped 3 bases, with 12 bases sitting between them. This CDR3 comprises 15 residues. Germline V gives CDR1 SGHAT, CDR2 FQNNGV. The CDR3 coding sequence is TGTGCCAGCAGCTTATTGGGGGCAGGGACAGATACGCAGTATTTT. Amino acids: CASSLLGAGTDTQYF. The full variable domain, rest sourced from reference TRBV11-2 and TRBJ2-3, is EAGVAQSPRYKIIEKRQSVAFWCNPISGHATLYWYQQILGQGPKLLIQFQNNGVVDDSQLPKDRFSAERLKGVDSTLKIQPAKLEDSAVYLCASSLLGAGTDTQYFGPGTRLTVL.

The CDR3: CAISGSEGETQYF. CDR3 sequence (DNA): TGTGCCATCAGTGGATCTGAGGGAGAGACCCAGTACTTC. J is TRBJ2-5 and V is TRBV10-3, with D possibly being TRBD2 (5 bases). The CDR3 is 13 residues long. Germline CDR1 is ENHRY and CDR2 is SYGVKD. Trimming took off 4 bases at V and 4 bases at J, with 10 bases between the two ends.

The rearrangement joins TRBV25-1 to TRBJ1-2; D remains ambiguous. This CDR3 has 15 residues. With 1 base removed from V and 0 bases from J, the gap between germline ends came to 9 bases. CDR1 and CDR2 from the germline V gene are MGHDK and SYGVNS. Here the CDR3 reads CASSESGGANYGYTF. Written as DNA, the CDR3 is TGTGCCAGCAGTGAATCGGGAGGCGCTAACTATGGCTACACCTTC.

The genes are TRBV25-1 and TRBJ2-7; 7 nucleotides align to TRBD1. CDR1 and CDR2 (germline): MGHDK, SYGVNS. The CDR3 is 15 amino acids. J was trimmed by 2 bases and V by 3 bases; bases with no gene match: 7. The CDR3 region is CASSEVGQGAYEQYF. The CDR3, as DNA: TGTGCCAGCAGTGAGGTAGGGCAGGGGGCCTACGAGCAGTACTTC.

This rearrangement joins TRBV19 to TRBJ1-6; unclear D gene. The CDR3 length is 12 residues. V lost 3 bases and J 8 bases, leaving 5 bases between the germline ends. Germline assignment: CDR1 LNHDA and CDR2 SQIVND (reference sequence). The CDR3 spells CASSIRDSPLHF. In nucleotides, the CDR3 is TGTGCCAGTAGTATTAGAGATTCACCCCTCCACTTT.

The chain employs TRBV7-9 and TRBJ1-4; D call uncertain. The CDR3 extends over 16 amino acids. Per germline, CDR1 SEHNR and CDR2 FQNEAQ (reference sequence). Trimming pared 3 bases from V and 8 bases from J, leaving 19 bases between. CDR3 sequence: CASSFNFGIRGEKLFF. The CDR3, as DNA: TGTGCCAGCAGCTTTAACTTCGGGATCCGAGGGGAAAAACTGTTTTTT.

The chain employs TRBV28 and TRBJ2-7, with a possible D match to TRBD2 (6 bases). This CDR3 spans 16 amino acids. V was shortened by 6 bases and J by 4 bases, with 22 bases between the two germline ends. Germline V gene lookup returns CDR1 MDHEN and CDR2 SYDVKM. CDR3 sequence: CASSFLGGPTTYEQYF. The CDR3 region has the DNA TGTGCCAGCAGCTTCCTGGGGGGACCGACCACTTACGAGCAGTACTTC.

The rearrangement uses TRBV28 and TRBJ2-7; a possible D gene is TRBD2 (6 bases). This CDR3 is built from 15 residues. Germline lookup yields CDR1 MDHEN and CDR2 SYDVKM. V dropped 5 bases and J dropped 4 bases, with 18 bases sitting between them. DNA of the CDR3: TGTGCCAGCAGTACAAGATTCCGGGGGAATTACGAGCAGTACTTC. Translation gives CASSTRFRGNYEQYF.

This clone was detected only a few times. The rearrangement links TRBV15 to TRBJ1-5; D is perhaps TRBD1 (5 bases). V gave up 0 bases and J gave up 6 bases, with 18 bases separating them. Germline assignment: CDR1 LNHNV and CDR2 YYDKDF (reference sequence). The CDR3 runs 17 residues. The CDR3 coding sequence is TGTGCCACCAGCAGAGATTGGGCGGGGGGAAGATTTCAGCCCCAGCATTTT. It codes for CATSRDWAGGRFQPQHF.